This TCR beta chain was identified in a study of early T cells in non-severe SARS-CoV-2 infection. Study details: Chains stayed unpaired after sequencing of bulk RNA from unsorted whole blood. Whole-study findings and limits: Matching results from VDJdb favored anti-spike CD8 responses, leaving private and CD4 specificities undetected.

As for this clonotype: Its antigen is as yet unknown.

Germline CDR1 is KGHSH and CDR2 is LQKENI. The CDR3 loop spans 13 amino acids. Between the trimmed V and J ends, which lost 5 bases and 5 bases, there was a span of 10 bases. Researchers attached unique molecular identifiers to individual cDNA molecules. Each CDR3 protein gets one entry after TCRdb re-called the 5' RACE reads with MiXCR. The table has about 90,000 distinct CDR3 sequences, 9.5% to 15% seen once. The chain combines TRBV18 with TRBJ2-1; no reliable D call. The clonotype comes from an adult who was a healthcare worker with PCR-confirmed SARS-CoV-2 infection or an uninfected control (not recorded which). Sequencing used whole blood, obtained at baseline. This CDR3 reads CASSSVPNNEQFF. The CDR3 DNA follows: TGTGCCAGCTCATCCGTCCCGAACAATGAGCAGTTCTTC.